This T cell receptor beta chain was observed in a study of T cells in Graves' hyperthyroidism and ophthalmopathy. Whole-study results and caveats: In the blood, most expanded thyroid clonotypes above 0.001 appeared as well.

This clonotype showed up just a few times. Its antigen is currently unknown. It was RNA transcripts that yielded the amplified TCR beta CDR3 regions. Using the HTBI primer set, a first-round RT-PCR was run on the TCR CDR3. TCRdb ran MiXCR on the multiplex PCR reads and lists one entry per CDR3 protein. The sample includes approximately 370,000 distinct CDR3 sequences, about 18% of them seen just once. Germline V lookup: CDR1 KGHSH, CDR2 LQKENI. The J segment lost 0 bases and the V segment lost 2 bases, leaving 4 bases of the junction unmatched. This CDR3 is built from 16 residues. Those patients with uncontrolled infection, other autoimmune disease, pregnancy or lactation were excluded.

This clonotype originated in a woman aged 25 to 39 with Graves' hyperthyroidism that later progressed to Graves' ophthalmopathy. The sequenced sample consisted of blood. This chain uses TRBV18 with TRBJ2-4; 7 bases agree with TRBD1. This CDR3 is CASSPGTALAKNIQYF. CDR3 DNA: TGTGCCAGCTCACCAGGGACAGCCTTAGCCAAAAACATTCAGTACTTC.